The rows below give T cell receptor beta chains drawn from one sample of a study of CD8+CD57+ T cells in acquired aplastic anemia. TCRdb re-called the reads with MiXCR, one entry per CDR3 protein. The sample consists of 400,000 to 450,000 distinct CDR3 sequences, roughly 64% of them appearing once. Material: sorted CD4+, CD8+, or CD8+CD57+ T cells (not recorded which) from PBMCs. The receptors shown here come from a human donor in good health, serving as a control. Both conserved end residues are part of each CDR3. D genes are given only for firm matches. Clone size is given for some rows only: seen once, a few or many times, or a class if the clone is expanded.

CDR3nt: TGTGCCAGCAGCGAATCGGGCCAAGCCTACGAAGATACGCAGTATTTT
CDR3aa: CASSESGQAYEDTQYF
d_gene: .
j_gene: TRBJ2-3
v_gene: TRBV9
abundance: once

CDR3nt: TGTGCCAGCAGGGAGGAGGACTATGGCTACACCTTC
CDR3aa: CASREEDYGYTF
d_gene: .
j_gene: TRBJ1-2
v_gene: TRBV2
abundance: .

CDR3nt: .
CDR3aa: CASSFYICSASATSGGIWEQFF
d_gene: .
j_gene: TRBJ2-1
v_gene: TRBV12-3/TRBV12-4
abundance: once

CDR3nt: TGTGCCATCCAGTCGGGACAGCGTTACAATTCACCCCTCCACTTT
CDR3aa: CAIQSGQRYNSPLHF
d_gene: TRBD1
j_gene: TRBJ1-6
v_gene: TRBV10-3
abundance: few

CDR3nt: TGCGCCAGCAGCTTGGACGGGGGGGGTGCGGCCCATGAGCAGTTCTTC
CDR3aa: CASSLDGGGAAHEQFF
d_gene: TRBD2
j_gene: TRBJ2-1
v_gene: TRBV5-1
abundance: .

CDR3nt: TGCAGCGTGGCGACTAGCGGGGGCTACGAGCAGTACTTC
CDR3aa: CSVATSGGYEQYF
d_gene: TRBD2
j_gene: TRBJ2-7
v_gene: TRBV29-1
abundance: .

CDR3nt: TGTGCCAGCAGCCCGGGACAGGGGCGTGAAAAACTGTTTTTT
CDR3aa: CASSPGQGREKLFF
d_gene: TRBD1
j_gene: TRBJ1-4
v_gene: TRBV12-3/TRBV12-4
abundance: many

CDR3nt: TGTGCCAGCAGTTTTCCAAGCCAGGACGGTAACTATGGCTACACCTTC
CDR3aa: CASSFPSQDGNYGYTF
d_gene: .
j_gene: TRBJ1-2
v_gene: TRBV12-3/TRBV12-4
abundance: many

CDR3nt: TGTGCCAGCAGCTTAGGGTGGGGCTCCTACAATGAGCAGTTCTTC
CDR3aa: CASSLGWGSYNEQFF
d_gene: .
j_gene: TRBJ2-1
v_gene: TRBV7-2
abundance: .

CDR3nt: TGTGCCAGCAGCAGAGCGCGGGGGGGGGGGCCCGAGGAGACCCAGTACTTC
CDR3aa: CASSRARGGGPEETQYF
d_gene: TRBD2
j_gene: TRBJ2-5
v_gene: TRBV7-2
abundance: .

CDR3nt: TGTGCCAGCAGCTGGACTACAGGCCCTGGCCAGTCCTTC
CDR3aa: CASSWTTGPGQSF
d_gene: .
j_gene: TRBJ2-7
v_gene: TRBV2
abundance: .

CDR3nt: TGCAGTGCTAGGAGGACAGGGGTAGAGACCCAGTACTTC
CDR3aa: CSARRTGVETQYF
d_gene: TRBD1
j_gene: TRBJ2-5
v_gene: TRBV20-1
abundance: .

CDR3nt: TGTGCCAGCAGCCCCCAGGTACTGGGTAAATCACCCCTCCACTTT
CDR3aa: CASSPQVLGKSPLHF
d_gene: .
j_gene: TRBJ1-6
v_gene: TRBV15
abundance: .

CDR3nt: TGTGCCAGCAGTTATAGGATCCCGGGGGGGGAGACCGAGTACTTC
CDR3aa: CASSYRIPGGETEYF
d_gene: TRBD2
j_gene: TRBJ2-5
v_gene: TRBV7-3
abundance: .

CDR3nt: TGTGCCAGCAGCTTGGTGGGACAGGAGGTTAGCTATGGCTACACCTTC
CDR3aa: CASSLVGQEVSYGYTF
d_gene: TRBD1
j_gene: TRBJ1-2
v_gene: TRBV5-4
abundance: .

CDR3nt: TGCAGTGCTACAACAGGGCGCAGCTACGGTAATGGCTACACCTTC
CDR3aa: CSATTGRSYGNGYTF
d_gene: .
j_gene: TRBJ1-2
v_gene: TRBV20-1
abundance: .

CDR3nt: TGTGCCAGCAGCGGGCAGACTAGCGGGGGTCACCAAGAGACCCAGTACTTC
CDR3aa: CASSGQTSGGHQETQYF
d_gene: .
j_gene: TRBJ2-5
v_gene: TRBV3-2
abundance: .

CDR3nt: TGTGCCAGTAGACGACAGGTCACAGATACGCAGTATTTT
CDR3aa: CASRRQVTDTQYF
d_gene: .
j_gene: TRBJ2-3
v_gene: TRBV19
abundance: few

CDR3nt: TGTGCCAGCACAACGGGACGGAACAATCAGCCCCAGCATTTT
CDR3aa: CASTTGRNNQPQHF
d_gene: .
j_gene: TRBJ1-5
v_gene: TRBV12-3/TRBV12-4
abundance: many

CDR3nt: TGTGCCAGCAGCGTAGGGGGACAGGCGTCATACGAGCAGTACTTC
CDR3aa: CASSVGGQASYEQYF
d_gene: TRBD1
j_gene: TRBJ2-7
v_gene: TRBV9
abundance: .

CDR3nt: TGTGCCAGCAGTGAGACAGGGGCAAATGAAAAACTGTTTTTT
CDR3aa: CASSETGANEKLFF
d_gene: TRBD1
j_gene: TRBJ1-4
v_gene: TRBV2
abundance: .

CDR3nt: TGCAGTGCCCCCTCCGGGACAGGGAGCGCCTTCTACGAGCAGTACTTC
CDR3aa: CSAPSGTGSAFYEQYF
d_gene: TRBD1
j_gene: TRBJ2-7
v_gene: TRBV20-1
abundance: once

CDR3nt: TGTGCCAGCAGTTTAAGGTCGGGGGGCAATGAGCAGTTCTTC
CDR3aa: CASSLRSGGNEQFF
d_gene: TRBD2
j_gene: TRBJ2-1
v_gene: TRBV27
abundance: .

CDR3nt: TGCGCCAGCAGCCTCGTGGGAGGGGGGGCGGCCGGGGAGCTGTTTTTT
CDR3aa: CASSLVGGGAAGELFF
d_gene: .
j_gene: TRBJ2-2
v_gene: TRBV4-3
abundance: many

CDR3nt: TGTGCCAGTAGTGCGGGGGGAGCGAACACTGAAGCTTTCTTT
CDR3aa: CASSAGGANTEAFF
d_gene: .
j_gene: TRBJ1-1
v_gene: TRBV19
abundance: many

CDR3nt: TGTGCCAGCAGGCAAGGGAACTCTGGGGCCAACGTCCTGACTTTC
CDR3aa: CASRQGNSGANVLTF
d_gene: .
j_gene: TRBJ2-6
v_gene: TRBV6-1
abundance: .

CDR3nt: TGCAGCGTTGACCAAGTTAGCACAGATACGCAGTATTTT
CDR3aa: CSVDQVSTDTQYF
d_gene: .
j_gene: TRBJ2-3
v_gene: TRBV29-1
abundance: many